Below, one T cell receptor beta chain is given with its context. How the authors handled the data: Amplification of reference gene primers was used by the study to estimate nucleated cell counts. The assay was immunoSEQ multiplex PCR, and TCRdb's table has in-frame clones only and misses some. V and J calls plus clone size are reproduced from that table; the DNA served to infer D and trimming. This table has 250,000 to 350,000 clones, 89% appearing once. The data were obtained in a study of blood T cell repertoires in COVID-19. Study overall: Acute and convalescent COVID-19 samples came from the United States, Italy and Spain. Sources were T cells, B-cell-depleted T cells, or PBMCs; the material itself was cDNA or gDNA.

The specimen sequenced was peripheral blood. The clonotype was recovered from a man aged 18 to 35 who had recovered from COVID-19.

The CDR3: CASSFDGGRRQPQHF. The CDR3 DNA is TGCGCCAGCAGCTTCGATGGGGGGAGAAGGCAGCCCCAGCATTTT. This rearrangement joins TRBV5-1 to TRBJ1-5, with D maybe TRBD1 (5 bases). Germline V gene sequence: CDR1 SGHRS, CDR2 YFSETQ. CDR3 length: 15 residues. Deletions cut 2 bases from V and 7 bases from J, with 16 bases between.